The rows below give T cell receptor beta chains drawn from one sample of a study of cytomegalovirus exposure and HLA in healthy donors. Sequencing was performed with immunoSEQ multiplex PCR; in TCRdb, only in-frame clones are kept and a portion is missing. The data contain roughly 120,000 clones, roughly three quarters of them singletons. The specimen sequenced was PBMCs. The receptors shown here come from a man aged 50-60 years in good health and CMV-seropositive. CDR3s include the opening cysteine and the closing phenylalanine or tryptophan. A D gene is named only where the DNA matches it firmly. The listing skips clone size in some rows; elsewhere it reads once, few, many or a size class.

J gene: TRBJ2-1
D gene: TRBD2
V gene: TRBV5-1
clone size: .
CDR3 DNA: TGCGCCAGCAGCTTGGTAGGACTAGCGGCCAATGAGCAGTTCTTC
CDR3 protein: CASSLVGLAANEQFF

J gene: TRBJ1-1
D gene: .
V gene: TRBV5-1
clone size: .
CDR3 DNA: TGCGCCAGCAGCTTTGGTGACAGGTTTCAGAACACTGAAGCTTTCTTT
CDR3 protein: CASSFGDRFQNTEAFF

J gene: TRBJ2-1
D gene: .
V gene: TRBV18
clone size: .
CDR3 DNA: TGTGCCAGCTCACAGACAGTTGACTCCTACAATGAGCAGTTCTTC
CDR3 protein: CASSQTVDSYNEQFF

J gene: TRBJ2-5
D gene: TRBD1
V gene: TRBV5-5
clone size: few
CDR3 DNA: TGTGCCAGCAGCCCCGGGACAGGCAGAACGGAGACCCAGTACTTC
CDR3 protein: CASSPGTGRTETQYF

J gene: TRBJ1-1
D gene: .
V gene: TRBV25-1
clone size: .
CDR3 DNA: TGTGCCAGCAGTGAATATAAAACTCCCTATCAAACCTCCTCTGAAGCTTTCTTT
CDR3 protein: CASSEYKTPYQTSSEAFF

J gene: TRBJ2-5
D gene: TRBD2
V gene: TRBV7-2
clone size: few
CDR3 DNA: TGTGCCAGCACCTGGGGAGGGCCAGAGACCCAGTACTTC
CDR3 protein: CASTWGGPETQYF

J gene: TRBJ2-7
D gene: TRBD1
V gene: TRBV7-2
clone size: .
CDR3 DNA: TGTGCCAGCAGCTCCTGGACAGGGGCCCACGAGCAGTACTTC
CDR3 protein: CASSSWTGAHEQYF

J gene: TRBJ1-6
D gene: .
V gene: TRBV6-5
clone size: .
CDR3 DNA: TGTGCCAGCAGTTACGGGGGCTCAGAACTTTCACCCCTCCACTTT
CDR3 protein: CASSYGGSELSPLHF

J gene: TRBJ2-5
D gene: TRBD2
V gene: TRBV6-1
clone size: .
CDR3 DNA: TGTGCCAGCAGTGAATCTGCGGGGGAAGAGACCCAGTACTTC
CDR3 protein: CASSESAGEETQYF

J gene: TRBJ2-3
D gene: .
V gene: TRBV27
clone size: .
CDR3 DNA: TGTGCCAGCAGTGGCAACCGCCCCCCCCGGGGGGCCACAGATACGCAGTATTTT
CDR3 protein: CASSGNRPPRGATDTQYF

J gene: TRBJ2-2
D gene: TRBD1
V gene: TRBV6-5
clone size: .
CDR3 DNA: TGTGCCAGCAGCCTCGGGACAGGGGGCACCGGGGAGCTGTTTTTT
CDR3 protein: CASSLGTGGTGELFF

J gene: TRBJ2-2
D gene: .
V gene: TRBV7-2
clone size: .
CDR3 DNA: TGTGCCAGCAGCACCTGGGACACCGGCACCGGGGAGCTGTTTTTT
CDR3 protein: CASSTWDTGTGELFF